This passage covers 24 T cell receptor beta chains from one sample sequenced in a study of shared clonotypes between healthy human individuals. Some clones are missing from TCRdb's copy, which holds only in-frame ones; the method was immunoSEQ multiplex PCR. The sample has millions of clones, just under 95% seen once. Positive CCR7 selection of CD45RO-negative cells yielded the naive CD8 cells, and terminally differentiated effector memory CD45RA+ cells were excluded. Sequenced sample: naive CD8+ T cells sorted from blood. The receptors shown here come from a man aged 18 to 29 in good health.

The chain joins TRBV29-1 to TRBJ2-7, with D perhaps matching TRBD1 (6 bases). Germline CDR1 SQVTM, CDR2 ANQGSEA. CDR3 length equals 15 residues. Trimming removed 6 bases at V and 2 bases at J, with 20 bases between. CDR3: CSVSVWTADPYEQYF. The CDR3 bases are TGCAGCGTGTCTGTGTGGACAGCGGATCCCTACGAGCAGTACTTC.

The V call is TRBV6-7, the J call TRBJ2-2; the match to TRBD2 covers 12 bases. TRBV6-7 is an open reading frame, and its role is uncertain. J was trimmed by 4 bases and V by 6 bases; bases with no gene match: 6. The CDR3 spans 16 residues. This CDR3 reads CASSQLAGGFTGELFF. CDR3 in DNA: TGTGCCAGCAGCCAGCTAGCGGGGGGGTTCACCGGGGAGCTGTTTTTT.

The chain recombines TRBV15 with TRBJ2-5, with D uncertain. The CDR3 runs 18 residues. Deletions cut 3 bases from V and 2 bases from J, with 22 bases between. Germline values: CDR1 LNHNV, CDR2 YYDKDF (reference sequence). CDR3 coding DNA: TGTGCCACCAGCAGGGACCTAACCTTAATAGAGAAGCAAGAGACCCAGTACTTC. Amino acids: CATSRDLTLIEKQETQYF.

The V and J genes are TRBV5-4 and TRBJ1-4, with D unresolved. Germline V lookup: CDR1 SGHNT, CDR2 YYREEE (reference sequence). CDR3 length: 13 amino acids. Trimming shortened V by 2 bases and J by 6 bases, and 8 bases separated the two germline ends. The CDR3 spells CASSLPGYEKLFF. The DNA of the CDR3 is TGTGCCAGCAGCTTACCGGGGTATGAAAAACTGTTTTTT.

This sequence joins TRBV10-1 and TRBJ2-7, with D hard to call. From germline, CDR1 is WNHNN and CDR2 SYGVQD (reference sequence). This CDR3 spans 13 amino acids. The V end lost 3 bases, the J end lost 2 bases, and 8 bases lay between the germline ends. The CDR3 DNA follows: TGCGCCAGCAGTGATGGGAAGACCTACGAGCAGTACTTC. Its translation: CASSDGKTYEQYF.

This chain joins TRBV27 and TRBJ2-5; 8 nucleotides align to TRBD1. The CDR3 loop spans 12 amino acids. Germline-derived CDR1 and CDR2 are MNHEY and SMNVEV (reference sequence). The J segment lost 4 bases and the V segment lost 6 bases, leaving 1 base of the junction unmatched. CDR3 DNA sequence: TGTGCCAGCAGCGGACAGGGAGAGACCCAGTACTTC. Its translation: CASSGQGETQYF.

V is TRBV5-1 and J is TRBJ2-7; no clear D. V lost 0 bases and J 1 base, leaving 11 bases between the germline ends. This CDR3 is 15 amino acids long. Germline V CDR1 and CDR2: SGHRS, YFSETQ. The CDR3 bases are TGCGCCAGCAGCTTGGAAGTGGACGGGTCCTACGAGCAGTACTTC. Protein: CASSLEVDGSYEQYF. Looking up the rest from reference TRBV5-1 and TRBJ2-7 gives the full variable domain: KAGVTQTPRYLIKTRGQQVTLSCSPISGHRSVSWYQQTPGQGLQFLFEYFSETQRNKGNFPGRFSGRQFSNSRSEMNVSTLELGDSALYLCASSLEVDGSYEQYFGPGTRLTVT.

The genes are TRBV10-2 and TRBJ2-4; 9 nucleotides line up with TRBD2. Per germline, CDR1 WSHSY and CDR2 SAAADI. The length of the CDR3 is 16 residues. The trim removed 4 bases at V and 5 bases at J, leaving 9 bases unmatched. The chain's CDR3 is CASSVWREGRENIQYF. The CDR3 DNA follows: TGCGCCAGCAGTGTGTGGCGGGAGGGCCGGGAAAACATTCAGTACTTC.

A few counts support this clone. This rearrangement joins TRBV5-6 to TRBJ1-5; D perhaps matches TRBD1 (5 bases). The length of the CDR3 is 13 residues. V lost 4 bases to trimming and J lost 6 bases, with 11 bases between them. Germline assignment: CDR1 SGHDT and CDR2 YYEEEE. The CDR3 is CASSEGLSQPQHF. CDR3 in DNA: TGTGCCAGCAGCGAGGGACTGTCTCAGCCCCAGCATTTT.

This chain joins TRBV7-9 and TRBJ2-3, with 11 bases identical to TRBD2. V lost 5 bases to trimming and J lost 4 bases; unmatched junction nucleotides: 5. Germline loops: CDR1 SEHNR, CDR2 FQNEAQ (reference sequence). The length of the CDR3 is 15 residues. CDR3 sequence (DNA): TGTGCCAGCAGCCCGGGACTAGCGGCGGCAGATACGCAGTATTTT. It is translated as CASSPGLAAADTQYF.

The genes are TRBV5-4 and TRBJ1-4; a weak D match, TRBD1 (5 bases). This CDR3 comprises 16 residues. Germline V gene lookup returns CDR1 SGHNT and CDR2 YYREEE (reference sequence). V was clipped by 0 bases and J by 3 bases, with 12 bases between them. The CDR3 DNA sequence: TGTGCCAGCAGCTTGGTGGGCAGGGATGCTAATGAAAAACTGTTTTTT. Its protein product is CASSLVGRDANEKLFF.

The chain joins TRBV13 to TRBJ2-7; the D is unclear. The CDR3 runs 13 residues. Germline V gives CDR1 PRHDT, CDR2 FYEKMQ (reference sequence). The ends were cut back, 5 bases at V and 4 bases at J, with 12 bases in the middle. The CDR3 is CASSLTPGYEQYF. The CDR3 DNA sequence: TGTGCCAGCAGCCTGACGCCGGGTTACGAGCAGTACTTC.

The gene calls are TRBV6-5 and TRBJ1-5; 7 nucleotides agree with TRBD1. Germline V CDR1 and CDR2: MNHEY, SVGAGI. The V segment lost 5 bases and the J segment 4 bases; nucleotides outside the gene matches: 2. The CDR3 sequence is 13 residues long. The CDR3 region is CASSTGENQPQHF. CDR3 nucleotide sequence: TGTGCCAGCAGTACAGGGGAGAATCAGCCCCAGCATTTT.

The V gene is TRBV9, the J gene TRBJ1-2; tentatively, D is TRBD1 (6 bases). The germline CDR1 and CDR2 sequences are SGDLS and YYNGEE. V lost 0 bases and J lost 4, with 19 bases in between. The length of the CDR3 is 17 residues. The CDR3 DNA reads as TGTGCCAGCAGCGTAGCAGGGGACGTCTTTCCTGCCTATGGCTACACCTTC. Its translation is CASSVAGDVFPAYGYTF.

This chain uses TRBV9 with TRBJ2-7; D ambiguous. CDR3 length: 11 amino acids. Germline CDR1 reads SGDLS; CDR2 reads YYNGEE. The V gene lost 6 bases and the J gene lost 2 bases, with 6 bases spanning the gap. In DNA form, the CDR3 reads TGTGCCAGCAACATCACCTACGAGCAGTACTTC. Amino acids: CASNITYEQYF. The whole variable domain, remainder taken from reference TRBV9 and TRBJ2-7, is DSGVTQTPKHLITATGQRVTLRCSPRSGDLSVYWYQQSLDQGLQFLIQYYNGEERAKGNILERFSAQQFPDLHSELNLSSLELGDSALYFCASNITYEQYFGPGTRLTVT.

This sequence joins TRBV5-6 and TRBJ1-2; 10 nucleotides agree with TRBD1. V trimming: 4 bases; J trimming: 3 bases; junction bases outside the gene matches: 6. Germline V gives CDR1 SGHDT, CDR2 YYEEEE. The CDR3 spans 15 residues. The CDR3 sequence: CASSPVTGGHYGYTF. For the CDR3, the DNA is TGTGCCAGCAGCCCAGTGACAGGGGGCCACTATGGCTACACCTTC.

This clone was observed once. V usage is TRBV28 and J usage is TRBJ1-1; 7 bases agree with TRBD1. Germline V CDR1 and CDR2: MDHEN, SYDVKM. There are 15 residues in the CDR3. The J segment lost 1 base and the V segment lost 3 bases, leaving 5 bases of the junction unmatched. DNA of the CDR3: TGTGCCAGCAGTTTTCGGGGACAGAGGAACACTGAAGCTTTCTTT. Amino acids: CASSFRGQRNTEAFF. Complete variable domain (other parts from reference TRBV28 and TRBJ1-1): DVKVTQSSRYLVKRTGEKVFLECVQDMDHENMFWYRQDPGLGLRLIYFSYDVKMKEKGDIPEGYSVSREKKERFSLILESASTNQTSMYLCASSFRGQRNTEAFFGQGTRLTVV.

V is TRBV19 and J is TRBJ2-1; TRBD1 agrees at 10 bases. Unmatched junction bases numbered 3, after V lost 6 bases and J lost 10 bases. Germline loops: CDR1 LNHDA, CDR2 SQIVND (reference sequence). CDR3 length: 12 residues. The CDR3 DNA is TGTGCCAGTAGGACAGGGGGCGGGGAGCAGTTCTTC. Residues: CASRTGGGEQFF.

The V gene is TRBV9, the J gene TRBJ2-4; 9 positions agree with TRBD1. Trimming took 3 bases from V and 9 from J; bases not matched to a gene: 10. The CDR3 loop spans 15 amino acids. CDR1 is SGDLS and CDR2 is YYNGEE in the germline V gene. The CDR3 loop is CASSAEQGAEVIQYF. The CDR3 DNA follows: TGTGCCAGCAGCGCAGAACAGGGGGCGGAGGTCATTCAGTACTTC.

J is TRBJ2-1 and V is TRBV6-6; TRBD2 aligns across 7 bases. CDR1 and CDR2 from the germline V gene are MNHNY and SVGAGI (reference sequence). The CDR3 extends over 14 amino acids. The ends lost 7 bases at V and 6 bases at J; junction bases unmatched: 9. The CDR3 DNA sequence: TGTGCCAGCACCGGGACTATCGCCTTCAATGAGCAGTTCTTC. This gives the protein CASTGTIAFNEQFF.

This rearrangement joins TRBV10-1 to TRBJ1-6, with D possibly being TRBD1 (6 bases). V shed 3 bases and J shed 8 bases, with 11 bases lying between them. The CDR3 runs to 14 residues. Per the germline V gene, CDR1 is WNHNN and CDR2 is SYGVQD (reference sequence). CDR3 in DNA: TGCGCCAGCAGTGAAACGGGGGCTTATTCACCCCTCCACTTT. As protein: CASSETGAYSPLHF.

The genes are TRBV6-1 and TRBJ1-2; D gene unclear. Trimming took 1 base from V and 0 from J, leaving 9 bases between them. Germline-derived CDR1 and CDR2 are MNHNS and SASEGT. The CDR3 runs 15 residues. CDR3 in amino acids: CASSEVSTSNYGYTF. Here the CDR3 DNA reads TGTGCCAGCAGTGAAGTCTCGACATCTAACTATGGCTACACCTTC.

This sequence joins TRBV11-2 and TRBJ2-5; D unclear. The CDR3 is made up of 17 amino acids. Trimming pared 1 base from V and 1 base from J, leaving 16 bases between. Germline values: CDR1 SGHAT, CDR2 FQNNGV. This CDR3 is CASSLVGPHGGQETQYF. The DNA of the CDR3 is TGTGCCAGCAGCTTAGTAGGCCCTCACGGTGGCCAAGAGACCCAGTACTTC. Complete variable domain (other parts from reference TRBV11-2 and TRBJ2-5): EAGVAQSPRYKIIEKRQSVAFWCNPISGHATLYWYQQILGQGPKLLIQFQNNGVVDDSQLPKDRFSAERLKGVDSTLKIQPAKLEDSAVYLCASSLVGPHGGQETQYFGPGTRLLVL.

This chain joins TRBV9 and TRBJ2-7; D unclear. Per the germline V gene, CDR1 is SGDLS and CDR2 is YYNGEE. V was pared by 1 base and J by 3 bases, with 8 bases between. The CDR3 runs to 13 residues. The CDR3 here is CASSVQEDYEQYF. In DNA, the CDR3 is TGTGCCAGCAGCGTACAGGAAGACTACGAGCAGTACTTC.